A single sample is the source of the 6 T cell receptor beta chains below, sequenced in a study of cytomegalovirus exposure and HLA in healthy donors. PCR used 60 Vbeta primers and 13 Jbeta primers. TCRdb keeps only in-frame clones here, not all; method: immunoSEQ multiplex PCR. This table has roughly 130,000 clones, 55% to 80% appearing once. The sequencing sample was made of PBMCs. These receptors were taken from a woman aged 40 to 55 in good health and CMV-seronegative.

V gene TRBV7-9 combines with J gene TRBJ2-7; no clear D gene. Looked up from germline, CDR1 is SEHNR and CDR2 is FQNEAQ (reference sequence). The CDR3 is 14 residues long. Trimming pared 2 bases from V and 6 bases from J, leaving 14 bases between. Here the CDR3 reads CASSLNYILGEQYF. DNA of the CDR3: TGTGCCAGCAGCTTAAACTACATATTAGGCGAGCAGTACTTC.

V usage is TRBV9 and J usage is TRBJ2-6, with 8 bases lining up with TRBD2. The CDR3 is 16 amino acids. Germline values: CDR1 SGDLS, CDR2 YYNGEE. The V and J ends lost 0 bases and 1 base, in that order; junction bases with no gene match: 0. Written as DNA, the CDR3 is TGTGCCAGCAGCGTAGGCGGGGGGTCTGGGGCCAACGTCCTGACTTTC. This sequence encodes CASSVGGGSGANVLTF.

The gene calls are TRBV11-2 and TRBJ2-1, with 9 bases lining up with TRBD1. The ends lost 0 bases at V and 4 bases at J; junction bases unmatched: 4. CDR3 length: 16 residues. CDR1 SGHAT and CDR2 FQNNGV come from the germline V gene. The CDR3 spells CASSLDRGTGYNEQFF. CDR3 nucleotide sequence: TGTGCCAGCAGCTTAGACCGCGGGACAGGGTACAATGAGCAGTTCTTC.

The rearrangement joins TRBV28 to TRBJ2-3; no clear D. The CDR3 totals 11 residues. Trimming pared 2 bases from V and 6 bases from J, leaving 3 bases between. Germline CDR1 MDHEN, CDR2 SYDVKM. The CDR3 sequence: CASSLRDTQYF. CDR3 nucleotide sequence: TGTGCCAGCAGTTTACGGGATACGCAGTATTTT.

The rearrangement uses TRBV4-1 and TRBJ2-5; 7 bases line up with TRBD1. The germline V gene encodes CDR1 MGHRA and CDR2 YSYEKL. The CDR3 has 14 amino acids. The J segment lost 5 bases and the V segment lost 1 base, leaving 4 bases of the junction unmatched. The CDR3 reads CASSQGQGAETQYF. CDR3 nucleotide sequence: TGCGCCAGCAGCCAAGGACAGGGCGCGGAGACCCAGTACTTC.

DNA for the CDR3: TGTGCCACCAGAAAGGGGAACTATGGCTACACCTTC. It yields the protein CATRKGNYGYTF. This chain links TRBV6-1 with TRBJ1-2; D is possibly TRBD1 (5 bases). Germline V CDR1 and CDR2: MNHNS, SASEGT. V was trimmed by 10 bases and J by 2 bases, leaving 11 bases between them. This CDR3 contains 12 residues.